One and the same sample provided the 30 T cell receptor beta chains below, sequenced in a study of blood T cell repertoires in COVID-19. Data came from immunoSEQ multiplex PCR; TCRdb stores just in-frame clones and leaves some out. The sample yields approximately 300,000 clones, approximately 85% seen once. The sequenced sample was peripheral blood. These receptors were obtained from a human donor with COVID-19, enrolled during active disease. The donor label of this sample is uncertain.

The DNA of the CDR3 is TGTGCCAGTAGTATAAGAGGCGGCTCTGGGGCCAACGTCCTGACTTTC. Protein sequence: CASSIRGGSGANVLTF. The chain combines TRBV19 with TRBJ2-6; D remains unclear. V lost 2 bases and J lost 0, with 8 bases in between. The CDR3 has 16 amino acids. From germline, CDR1 is LNHDA and CDR2 SQIVND (reference sequence).

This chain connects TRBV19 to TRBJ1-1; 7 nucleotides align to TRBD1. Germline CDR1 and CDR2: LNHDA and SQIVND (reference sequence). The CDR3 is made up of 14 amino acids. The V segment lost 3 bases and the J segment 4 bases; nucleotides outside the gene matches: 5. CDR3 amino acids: CASSILRQGTEAFF. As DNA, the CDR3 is TGTGCCAGTAGTATCCTTCGACAGGGCACTGAAGCTTTCTTT.

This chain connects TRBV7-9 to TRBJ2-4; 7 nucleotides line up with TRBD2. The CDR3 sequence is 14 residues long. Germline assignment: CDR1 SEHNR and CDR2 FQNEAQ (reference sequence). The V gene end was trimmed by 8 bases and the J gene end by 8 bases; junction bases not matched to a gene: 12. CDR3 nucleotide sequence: TGTGCCAGCGCCCGATGGGAGGGGAGAGACATTCAGTACTTC. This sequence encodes CASARWEGRDIQYF. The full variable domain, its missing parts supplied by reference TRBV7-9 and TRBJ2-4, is DTGVSQNPRHKITKRGQNVTFRCDPISEHNRLYWYRQTLGQGPEFLTYFQNEAQLEKSRLLSDRFSAERPKGSFSTLEIQRTEQGDSAMYLCASARWEGRDIQYFGAGTRLSVL.

CDR3 in amino acids: CAISVGGGQGYGYTF. The CDR3 DNA is TGTGCCATCAGTGTGGGTGGGGGACAGGGGTATGGCTACACCTTC. The chain couples TRBV10-3 to TRBJ1-2, with 10 positions matching TRBD1. This CDR3 comprises 15 residues. The germline gives CDR1 ENHRY, CDR2 SYGVKD. The ends lost 4 bases at V and 5 bases at J; junction bases unmatched: 7.

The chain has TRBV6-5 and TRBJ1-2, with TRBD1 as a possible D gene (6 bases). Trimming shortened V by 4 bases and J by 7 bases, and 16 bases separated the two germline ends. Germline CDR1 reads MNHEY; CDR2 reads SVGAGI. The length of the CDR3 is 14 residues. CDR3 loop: CASSLSGARGGYTF. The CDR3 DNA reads TGTGCCAGCAGTTTGTCCGGGGCCAGGGGTGGCTACACCTTC.

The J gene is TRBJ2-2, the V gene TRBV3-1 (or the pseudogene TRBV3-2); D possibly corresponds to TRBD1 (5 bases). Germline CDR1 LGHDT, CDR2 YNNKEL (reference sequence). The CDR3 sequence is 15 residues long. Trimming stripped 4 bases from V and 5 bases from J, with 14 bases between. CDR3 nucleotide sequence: TGTGCCAGCAGCCTTCTAGGGGATGGGACCGGGGAGCTGTTTTTT. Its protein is CASSLLGDGTGELFF.

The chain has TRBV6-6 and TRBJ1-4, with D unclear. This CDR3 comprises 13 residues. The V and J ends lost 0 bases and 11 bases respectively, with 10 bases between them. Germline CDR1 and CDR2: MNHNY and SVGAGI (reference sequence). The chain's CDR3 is CASSYSMREKLFF. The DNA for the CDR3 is TGTGCCAGCAGTTACTCAATGAGGGAGAAACTGTTTTTT.

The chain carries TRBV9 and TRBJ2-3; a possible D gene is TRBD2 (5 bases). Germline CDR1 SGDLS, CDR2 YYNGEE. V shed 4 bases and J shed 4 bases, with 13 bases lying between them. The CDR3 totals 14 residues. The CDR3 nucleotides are TGTGCCAGCAGCCTAGCAACTCGGGCAGATACGCAGTATTTT. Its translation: CASSLATRADTQYF.

The CDR3 DNA sequence: TGTGCCAGCAGCCCTAGCCAAGGGTACAATGAGCAGTTCTTC. Translated, it gives CASSPSQGYNEQFF. This chain links TRBV9 with TRBJ2-1; D may be TRBD2 (5 bases). The germline V gene encodes CDR1 SGDLS and CDR2 YYNGEE. V lost 4 bases and J lost 4, with 12 bases in between. This CDR3 is 14 amino acids long.

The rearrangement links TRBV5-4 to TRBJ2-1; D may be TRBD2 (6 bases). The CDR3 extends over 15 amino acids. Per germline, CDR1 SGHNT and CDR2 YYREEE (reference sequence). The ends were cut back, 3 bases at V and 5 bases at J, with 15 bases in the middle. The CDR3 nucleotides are TGTGCCAGCAGCTATAGTGGGGGGATGAACAATGAGCAGTTCTTC. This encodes CASSYSGGMNNEQFF.

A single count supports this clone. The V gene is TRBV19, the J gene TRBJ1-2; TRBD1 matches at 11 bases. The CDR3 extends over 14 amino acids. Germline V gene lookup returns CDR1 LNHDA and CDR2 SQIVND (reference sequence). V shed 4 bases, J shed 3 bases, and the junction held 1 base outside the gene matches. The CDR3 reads CASSKGQGDYGYTF. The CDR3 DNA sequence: TGTGCCAGTAGTAAGGGACAGGGGGACTATGGCTACACCTTC.

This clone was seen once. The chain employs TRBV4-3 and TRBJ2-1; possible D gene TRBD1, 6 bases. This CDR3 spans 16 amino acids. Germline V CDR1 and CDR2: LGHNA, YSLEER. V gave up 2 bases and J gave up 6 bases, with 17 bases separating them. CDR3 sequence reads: CASSQFTGHGGNEQFF. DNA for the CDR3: TGCGCCAGCAGCCAATTTACAGGGCACGGAGGCAATGAGCAGTTCTTC.

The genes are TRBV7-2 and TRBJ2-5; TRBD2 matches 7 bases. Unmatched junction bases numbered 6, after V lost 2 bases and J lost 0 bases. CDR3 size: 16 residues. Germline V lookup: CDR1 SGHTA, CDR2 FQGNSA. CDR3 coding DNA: TGTGCCAGCAGCTTACTGACTAGCCCGTACCAAGAGACCCAGTACTTC. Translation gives CASSLLTSPYQETQYF. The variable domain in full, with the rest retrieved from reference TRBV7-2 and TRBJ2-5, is GAGVSQSPSNKVTEKGKDVELRCDPISGHTALYWYRQSLGQGLEFLIYFQGNSAPDKSGLPSDRFSAERTGGSVSTLTIQRTQQEDSAVYLCASSLLTSPYQETQYFGPGTRLLVL.

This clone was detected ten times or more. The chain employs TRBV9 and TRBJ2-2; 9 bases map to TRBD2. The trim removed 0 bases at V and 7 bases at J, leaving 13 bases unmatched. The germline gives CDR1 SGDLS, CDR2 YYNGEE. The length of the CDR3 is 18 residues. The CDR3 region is CASSVGGSGRLSGGELFF. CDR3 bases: TGTGCCAGCAGCGTAGGGGGTAGCGGGAGACTATCCGGCGGGGAGCTGTTTTTT.

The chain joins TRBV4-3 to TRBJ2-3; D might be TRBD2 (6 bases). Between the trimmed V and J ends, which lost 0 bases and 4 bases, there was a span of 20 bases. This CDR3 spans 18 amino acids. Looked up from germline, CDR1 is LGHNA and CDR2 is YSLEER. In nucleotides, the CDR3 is TGCGCCAGCAGCCAAGATGGAGACGGGGGAGCCGGAGCAGATACGCAGTATTTT. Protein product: CASSQDGDGGAGADTQYF.

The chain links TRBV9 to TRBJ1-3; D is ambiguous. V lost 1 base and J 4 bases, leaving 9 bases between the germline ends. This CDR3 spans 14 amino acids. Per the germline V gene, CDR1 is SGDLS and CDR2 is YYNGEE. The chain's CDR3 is CASSVSTQGNTIYF. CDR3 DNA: TGTGCCAGCAGCGTATCCACACAGGGAAACACCATATATTTT.

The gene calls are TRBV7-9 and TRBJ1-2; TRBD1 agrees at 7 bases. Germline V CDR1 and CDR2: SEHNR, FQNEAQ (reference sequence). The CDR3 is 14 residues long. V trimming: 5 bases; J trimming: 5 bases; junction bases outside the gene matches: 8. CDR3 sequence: CASSAAGQSYGYTF. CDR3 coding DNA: TGTGCCAGCAGCGCTGCGGGACAGAGTTATGGCTACACCTTC.

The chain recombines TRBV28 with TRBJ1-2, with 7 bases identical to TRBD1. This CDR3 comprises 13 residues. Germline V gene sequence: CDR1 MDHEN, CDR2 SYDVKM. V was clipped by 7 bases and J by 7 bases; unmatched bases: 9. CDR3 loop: CASKVPGQSGYTF. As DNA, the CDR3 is TGTGCCAGCAAGGTGCCGGGACAGAGTGGCTACACCTTC.

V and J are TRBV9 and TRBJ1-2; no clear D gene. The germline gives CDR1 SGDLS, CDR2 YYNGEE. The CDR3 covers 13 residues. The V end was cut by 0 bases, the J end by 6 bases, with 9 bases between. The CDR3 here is CASSVGAEDGYTF. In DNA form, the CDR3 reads TGTGCCAGCAGCGTAGGGGCAGAAGATGGCTACACCTTC.

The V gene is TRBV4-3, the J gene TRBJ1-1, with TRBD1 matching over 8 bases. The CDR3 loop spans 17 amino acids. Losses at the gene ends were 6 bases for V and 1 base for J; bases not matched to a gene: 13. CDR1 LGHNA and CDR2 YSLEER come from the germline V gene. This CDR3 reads CASSSSGTGWENTEAFF. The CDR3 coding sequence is TGCGCCAGCAGTTCGTCCGGGACAGGCTGGGAGAACACTGAAGCTTTCTTT.

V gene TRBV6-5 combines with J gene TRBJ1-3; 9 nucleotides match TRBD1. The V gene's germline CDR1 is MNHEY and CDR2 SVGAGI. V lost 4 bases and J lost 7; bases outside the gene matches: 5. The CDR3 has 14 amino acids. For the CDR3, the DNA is TGTGCCAGCAGTTCACGGACAGGGGATAACACCATATATTTT. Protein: CASSSRTGDNTIYF.

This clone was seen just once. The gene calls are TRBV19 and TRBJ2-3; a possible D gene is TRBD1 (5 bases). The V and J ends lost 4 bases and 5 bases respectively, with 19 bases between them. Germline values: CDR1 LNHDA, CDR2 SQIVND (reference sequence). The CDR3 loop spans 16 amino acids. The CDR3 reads CASSRGPGKGLDTQYF. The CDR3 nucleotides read TGTGCCAGTAGTAGGGGCCCCGGAAAGGGCCTAGATACGCAGTATTTT.

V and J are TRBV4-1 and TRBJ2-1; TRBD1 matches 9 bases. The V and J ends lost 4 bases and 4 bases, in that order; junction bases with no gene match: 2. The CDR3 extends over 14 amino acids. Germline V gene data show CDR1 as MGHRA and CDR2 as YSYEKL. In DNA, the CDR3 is TGCGCCAGCAGCCGAGGACAGGGGTACAATGAGCAGTTCTTC. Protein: CASSRGQGYNEQFF.

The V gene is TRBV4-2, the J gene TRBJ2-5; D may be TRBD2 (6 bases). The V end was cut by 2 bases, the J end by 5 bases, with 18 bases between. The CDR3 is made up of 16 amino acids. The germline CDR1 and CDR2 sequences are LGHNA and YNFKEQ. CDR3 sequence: CASSQISGGVGETQYF. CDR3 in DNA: TGTGCCAGCAGCCAAATTTCCGGAGGGGTTGGCGAGACCCAGTACTTC.

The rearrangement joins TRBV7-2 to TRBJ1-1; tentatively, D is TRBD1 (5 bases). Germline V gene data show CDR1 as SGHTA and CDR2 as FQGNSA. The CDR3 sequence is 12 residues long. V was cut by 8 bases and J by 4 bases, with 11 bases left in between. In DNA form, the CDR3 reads TGTGCCAGCGACAACGGGGGCACTGAAGCTTTCTTT. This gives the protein CASDNGGTEAFF.

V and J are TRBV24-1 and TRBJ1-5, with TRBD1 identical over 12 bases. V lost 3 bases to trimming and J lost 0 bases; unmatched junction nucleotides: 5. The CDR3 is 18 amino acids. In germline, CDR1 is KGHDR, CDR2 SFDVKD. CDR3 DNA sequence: TGTGCCACCAGTGATCAGGGACAGGGGGCGGATAGCAATCAGCCCCAGCATTTT. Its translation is CATSDQGQGADSNQPQHF.

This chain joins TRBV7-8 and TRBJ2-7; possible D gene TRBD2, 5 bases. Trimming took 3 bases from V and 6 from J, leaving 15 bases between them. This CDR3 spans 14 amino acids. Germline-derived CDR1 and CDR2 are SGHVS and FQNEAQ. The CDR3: CASSFSGEASEQYF. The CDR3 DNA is TGTGCCAGCAGCTTCAGCGGAGAGGCGTCCGAGCAGTACTTC.

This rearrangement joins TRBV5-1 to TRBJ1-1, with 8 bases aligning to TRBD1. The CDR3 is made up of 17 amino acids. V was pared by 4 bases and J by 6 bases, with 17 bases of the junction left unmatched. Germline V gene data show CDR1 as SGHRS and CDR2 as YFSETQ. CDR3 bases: TGCGCCAGCAGCAGCGGGAGGGGACAGGACTCGCGGCCTGAAGCTTTCTTT. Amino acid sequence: CASSSGRGQDSRPEAFF.

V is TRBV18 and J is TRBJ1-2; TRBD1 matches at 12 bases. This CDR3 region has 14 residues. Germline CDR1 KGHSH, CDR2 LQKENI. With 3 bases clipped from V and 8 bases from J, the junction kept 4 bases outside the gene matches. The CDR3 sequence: CASSPRDRGPGYTF. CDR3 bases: TGTGCCAGCTCACCCCGGGACAGGGGGCCGGGCTACACCTTC.

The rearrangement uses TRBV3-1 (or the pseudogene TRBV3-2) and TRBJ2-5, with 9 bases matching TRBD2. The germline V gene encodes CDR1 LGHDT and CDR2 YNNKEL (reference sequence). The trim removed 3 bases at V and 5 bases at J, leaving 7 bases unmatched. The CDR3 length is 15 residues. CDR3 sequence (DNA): TGTGCCAGCAGCCAGTTTAGGCTAGCGGGGGAGACCCAGTACTTC. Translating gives CASSQFRLAGETQYF.